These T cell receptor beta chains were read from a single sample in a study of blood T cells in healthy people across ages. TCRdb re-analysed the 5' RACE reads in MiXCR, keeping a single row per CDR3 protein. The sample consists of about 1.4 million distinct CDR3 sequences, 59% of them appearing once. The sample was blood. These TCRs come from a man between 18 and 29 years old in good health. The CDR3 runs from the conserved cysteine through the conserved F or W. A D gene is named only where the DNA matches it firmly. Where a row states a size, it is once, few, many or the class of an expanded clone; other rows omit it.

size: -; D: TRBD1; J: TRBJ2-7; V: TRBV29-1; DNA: TGCAGCGTTATGGACAGGGTGGGCGAGCAGTACTTC; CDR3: CSVMDRVGEQYF
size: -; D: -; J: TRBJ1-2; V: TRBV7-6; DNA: TGTGCCAGCAGCTTAACTCGGACGGATAACTATGGCTACACCTTC; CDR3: CASSLTRTDNYGYTF
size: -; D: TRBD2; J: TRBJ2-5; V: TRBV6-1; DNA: TGTGCCAGCAGTGAGTCGCCGCGGGAGGGTGGGACCCAGTACTTC; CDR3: CASSESPREGGTQYF
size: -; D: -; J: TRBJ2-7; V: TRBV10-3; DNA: TGTGCCATCAGTGAGTCGAGTCAGGCTACCTACGAGCAGTACTTC; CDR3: CAISESSQATYEQYF
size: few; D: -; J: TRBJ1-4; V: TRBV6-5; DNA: TGTGCCAGCAGTTCGAGGTTTACAGCTAATGAAAAACTGTTTTTT; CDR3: CASSSRFTANEKLFF
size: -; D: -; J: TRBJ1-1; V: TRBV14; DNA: TGTGCCAGCAGCACGCTGGGGGACATCCGTGCTGAAGCTTTCTTT; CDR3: CASSTLGDIRAEAFF
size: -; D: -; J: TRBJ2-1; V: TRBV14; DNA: TGTGCCAGCAGCCTCGCCCCCGGGCCGTCGAATGAGCAGTTCTTC; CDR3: CASSLAPGPSNEQFF
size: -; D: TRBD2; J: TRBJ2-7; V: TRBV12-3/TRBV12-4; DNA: TGTGCCAGCGCCCCCGACGGGACTAACTCCTACGAGCAGTACTTC; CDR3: CASAPDGTNSYEQYF
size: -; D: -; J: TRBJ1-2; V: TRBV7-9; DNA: TGTGCCAGCAGCTTAGATCGTATGGGTTACTACACCTTC; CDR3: CASSLDRMGYYTF
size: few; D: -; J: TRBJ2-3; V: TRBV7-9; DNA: TGTGCCAGCAGCCCCGCAGGTCAGCAGTATTTT; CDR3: CASSPAGQQYF
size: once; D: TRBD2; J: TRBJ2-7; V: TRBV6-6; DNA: TGTGCCAGCAGTTGGGGAACTAGCGGGAGTTCCGAGCAGTACTTC; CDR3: CASSWGTSGSSEQYF
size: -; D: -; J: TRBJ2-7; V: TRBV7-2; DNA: TGTGCCAGCAGCTTAGGGGCCGAGGAGAGCCACGAGCAGTACTTC; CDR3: CASSLGAEESHEQYF
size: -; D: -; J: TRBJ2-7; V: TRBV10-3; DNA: TGTGCCATCAGTAAGAAGGGGGTTTTCTACGAGCAGTACTTC; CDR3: CAISKKGVFYEQYF
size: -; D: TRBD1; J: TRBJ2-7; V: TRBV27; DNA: TGTGCCAGCAGTTTATGGGGGACAGGGGATGTGGAGCAGTACTTC; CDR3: CASSLWGTGDVEQYF
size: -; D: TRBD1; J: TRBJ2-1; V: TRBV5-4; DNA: TGTGCCAGCAGCTCACTACCCGGGACAGATCTACGGAATGAGCAGTTCTTC; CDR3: CASSSLPGTDLRNEQFF
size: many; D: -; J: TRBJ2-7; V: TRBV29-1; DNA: TGCAGCGTTGAGGGAGGCCAGACCTACGAGCAGTACTTC; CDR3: CSVEGGQTYEQYF
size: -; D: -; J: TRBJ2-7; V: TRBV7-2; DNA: TGTGCCAGCAGCCGAACCCAAGGGTACCAGAGCTCCTACGAGCAGTACTTC; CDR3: CASSRTQGYQSSYEQYF
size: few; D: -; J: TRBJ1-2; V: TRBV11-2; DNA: TGTGCCAGCAGCTTAACTGCAGGGAGCTATGGCTACACCTTC; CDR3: CASSLTAGSYGYTF
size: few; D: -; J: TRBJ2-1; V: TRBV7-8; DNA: TGTGCCAGCAGCCCCGGCGTAATGTATGAGCAGTTCTTC; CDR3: CASSPGVMYEQFF
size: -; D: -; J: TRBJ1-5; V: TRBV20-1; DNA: TGCAGTGCTAGAGGTTTAGGGTCGCAGCCCCAGCATTTT; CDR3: CSARGLGSQPQHF
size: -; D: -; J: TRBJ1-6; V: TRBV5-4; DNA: TGTGCCAGCAGCTTGATCTCTGATTCACCCCTCCACTTT; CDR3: CASSLISDSPLHF
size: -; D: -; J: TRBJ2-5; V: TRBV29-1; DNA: TGCAGCGTCCAACCTTATAGGGGTACCAGGGAGACCCAGTACTTC; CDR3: CSVQPYRGTRETQYF
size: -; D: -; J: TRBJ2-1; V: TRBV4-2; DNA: TGTGCCAGCAGCCAAGATGGCATTTACAATGAGCAGTTCTTC; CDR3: CASSQDGIYNEQFF
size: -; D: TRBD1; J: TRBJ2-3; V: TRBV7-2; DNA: TGTGCCAGCAGCTTACGGGGACAGCGCACAGATACGCAGTATTTT; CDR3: CASSLRGQRTDTQYF
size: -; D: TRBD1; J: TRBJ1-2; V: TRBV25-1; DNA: TGTGCCAGCATTCCTCAGGGGGTAGTTTATGGCTACACCTTC; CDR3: CASIPQGVVYGYTF
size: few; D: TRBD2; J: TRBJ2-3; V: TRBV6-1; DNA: TGTGCCAGCAGGGCTAGCGGTTTGAGCACAGATACGCAGTATTTT; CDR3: CASRASGLSTDTQYF
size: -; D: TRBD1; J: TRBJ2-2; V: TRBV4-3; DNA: TGCGCCAGCAGCCAAATGGGACAGGGGGCCGCCGGGGAGCTGTTTTTT; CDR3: CASSQMGQGAAGELFF
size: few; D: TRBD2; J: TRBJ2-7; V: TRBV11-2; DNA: TGCGCCAGCAGTCTCTCGGGAGGGGGGACCTACGAGCAGTACTTC; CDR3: CASSLSGGGTYEQYF
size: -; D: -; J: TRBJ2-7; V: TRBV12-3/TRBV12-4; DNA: TGTGCCAGCAGCCCTCCTTTTCGAAGCTCCTACGAGCAGTACTTC; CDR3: CASSPPFRSSYEQYF
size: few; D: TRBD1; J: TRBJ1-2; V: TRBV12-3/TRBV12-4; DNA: TGTGCCAGCAGCCTGGCTGGGGACAGCCATTATGGCTACACCTTC; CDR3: CASSLAGDSHYGYTF
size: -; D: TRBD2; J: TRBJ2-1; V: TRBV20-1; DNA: TGCAGTGCTAACGGGCGGGAGTACAATGAGCAGTTCTTC; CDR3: CSANGREYNEQFF
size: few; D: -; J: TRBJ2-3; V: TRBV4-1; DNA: TGCGCCAGCAGCCAAGTCGAGACAGGCGCAGATACGCAGTATTTT; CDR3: CASSQVETGADTQYF
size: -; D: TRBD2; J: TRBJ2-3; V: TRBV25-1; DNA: TGTGCCAGCAGTGGGACTAGCGGGGGTCGCTTCACAGATACGCAGTATTTT; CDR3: CASSGTSGGRFTDTQYF
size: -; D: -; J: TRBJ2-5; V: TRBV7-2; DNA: TGTGCCAGCAGCTTAGCCGACCCCATCCGCCAAGAGACCCAGTACTTC; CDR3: CASSLADPIRQETQYF
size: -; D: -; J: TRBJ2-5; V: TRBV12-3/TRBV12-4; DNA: TGTGCCAGCAGCCGAGGACGGATCCTCAAAGAGACCCAGTACTTC; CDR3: CASSRGRILKETQYF
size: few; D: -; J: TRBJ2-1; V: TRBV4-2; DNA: TGTGCCAGCAGCCAAGATGAAGGGGAATCGGGGAATGAGCAGTTCTTC; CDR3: CASSQDEGESGNEQFF
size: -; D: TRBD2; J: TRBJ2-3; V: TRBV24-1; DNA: TGTGCCACCAGTGATTTAAGCGGGAGTGGAGAAGATACGCAGTATTTT; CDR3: CATSDLSGSGEDTQYF
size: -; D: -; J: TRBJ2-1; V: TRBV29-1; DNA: TGCAGCGTTGAAGGTCTCATGGGGGGTGGCGAGCAGTTCTTC; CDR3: CSVEGLMGGGEQFF
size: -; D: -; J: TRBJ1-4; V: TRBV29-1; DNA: TGCAGCGTTACAATCGGGGCGCTCCTGTTTTTT; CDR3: CSVTIGALLFF